The 16 T cell receptor beta chains presented below share a single source sample, sequenced in a study of cytomegalovirus exposure and HLA in healthy donors (dated 2017 in TCRdb). The library was made by the immunoSEQ multiplex PCR assay. For the multiplex PCR, a mixture combining 60 forward primers for TCR Vbeta segments and 13 reverse primers for TCR Jbeta segments was used. The clones in this table, taken by TCRdb from immuneACCESS, are in-frame only. Not every clone is retained; where verified, under half of the shortfall comes from an unresolved V gene, and the cause of the rest is unknown. A total of some 120,000 clones appear in this sample, 55% to 75% of them only once. The ten largest clones represent 8.2% of the sample. Sequencing was carried out using PBMCs. These receptors were taken from a woman aged 40 to 49 in good health and CMV-seropositive.

The genes are TRBV6-5 and TRBJ1-4, with TRBD1 matching 7 bases. Germline V CDR1 and CDR2: MNHEY, SVGAGI. The CDR3 runs to 16 residues. Trimming removed 2 bases from V and 7 bases from J; junction bases left unmatched: 10. This CDR3 is CASSYLLDRESEKLFF. CDR3 nucleotide sequence: TGTGCCAGCAGTTACCTACTAGACAGGGAGAGTGAAAAACTGTTTTTT.

Turning to this clone: Different DNA sequences within this sample yield the same CDR3. The chain has TRBV2 and TRBJ1-2; D remains ambiguous. The germline V and J ends were trimmed by 3 bases and 0 bases, with 8 bases remaining between them. The CDR3 consists of 14 residues. Germline values: CDR1 SNHLY, CDR2 FYNNEI. The CDR3 region is CASSERLANYGYTF. CDR3 nucleotides: TGTGCCAGCAGTGAGAGGCTAGCTAACTATGGCTACACCTTC. Supplemented by reference TRBV2 and TRBJ1-2, the full variable domain reads EPEVTQTPSHQVTQMGQEVILRCVPISNHLYFYWYRQILGQKVEFLVSFYNNEISEKSEIFDDQFSVERPDGSNFTLKIRSTKLEDSAMYFCASSERLANYGYTFGSGTRLTVV.

The CDR3 DNA reads TGTGCCAGCAGCCCCGGACAGGGAGCAGATGAAAAACTGTTTTTT. Translation gives CASSPGQGADEKLFF. The V call is TRBV7-9, the J call TRBJ1-4; 8 bases map to TRBD1. V gave up 5 bases and J gave up 6 bases; unmatched junction bases: 8. CDR1 is SEHNR and CDR2 is FQNEAQ in the germline V gene (reference sequence). The CDR3 has 15 amino acids.

J is TRBJ1-5 and V is TRBV5-6; D may be TRBD1 (6 bases). The germline gives CDR1 SGHDT, CDR2 YYEEEE. The germline V and J ends were trimmed by 4 bases and 6 bases, with 23 bases remaining between them. The CDR3 runs 17 residues. In DNA form, the CDR3 reads TGTGCCAGCAGCCCTTCCCCGGGACAAGGAAGCCGTCAGCCCCAGCATTTT. This translates into CASSPSPGQGSRQPQHF.

The chain carries TRBV7-2 and TRBJ1-2, with D perhaps TRBD1 (5 bases). Germline CDR1 reads SGHTA; CDR2 reads FQGNSA. V lost 2 bases and J lost 5, with 9 bases in between. The CDR3 consists of 13 residues. This CDR3 reads CASSLSRVYGYTF. The CDR3, as DNA: TGTGCCAGCAGCTTAAGCAGGGTATATGGCTACACCTTC.

Of note for this clone: The sample contains more than one DNA sequence encoding this CDR3. This rearrangement joins TRBV2 to TRBJ1-1; D is perhaps TRBD1 (5 bases). Between the trimmed V and J ends, which lost 7 bases and 0 bases, there was a span of 9 bases. The CDR3 covers 13 residues. Germline assignment: CDR1 SNHLY and CDR2 FYNNEI. This CDR3 reads CASKGQVNTEAFF. Written as DNA, the CDR3 is TGTGCCAGCAAGGGGCAGGTGAACACTGAAGCTTTCTTT.

The rearrangement joins TRBV27 to TRBJ1-5, with a weak D call TRBD1 (5 bases). Trimming stripped 3 bases from V and 10 bases from J, with 10 bases between. Germline CDR1 and CDR2: MNHEY and SMNVEV (reference sequence). CDR3 length: 12 amino acids. The CDR3 region has the DNA TGTGCCAGCAGTTTTCAGCAGGGACCCCAGCATTTT. Translating gives CASSFQQGPQHF.

This clone appeared once. V and J are TRBV4-2 and TRBJ1-1, with a weak D call TRBD1 (5 bases). The CDR3 loop spans 15 amino acids. Deletions cut 0 bases from V and 5 bases from J, with 13 bases between. The germline V gene encodes CDR1 LGHNA and CDR2 YNFKEQ. The CDR3 loop is CASSQDQGGWTEAFF. The CDR3 region has the DNA TGTGCCAGCAGCCAAGATCAGGGAGGGTGGACTGAAGCTTTCTTT.

This chain connects TRBV4-2 to TRBJ1-3; TRBD1 might be the D (6 bases). V lost 0 bases and J 4 bases, leaving 13 bases between the germline ends. Germline CDR1 reads LGHNA; CDR2 reads YNFKEQ. This CDR3 region has 16 residues. The CDR3 region is CASSQEQGSTGNTIYF. In nucleotides, the CDR3 is TGTGCCAGCAGCCAAGAACAGGGAAGTACGGGAAACACCATATATTTT.

This chain links TRBV19 with TRBJ1-5; no clear D gene. The CDR3 sequence is 13 residues long. CDR1 and CDR2 (germline): LNHDA, SQIVND (reference sequence). The V and J ends lost 2 bases and 3 bases respectively, with 5 bases between them. The CDR3 loop is CASSISVNQPQHF. Written as DNA, the CDR3 is TGTGCCAGTAGTATATCAGTCAATCAGCCCCAGCATTTT. The full variable domain, with the rest looked up from reference TRBV19 and TRBJ1-5, is DGGITQSPKYLFRKEGQNVTLSCEQNLNHDAMYWYRQDPGQGLRLIYYSQIVNDFQKGDIAEGYSVSREKKESFPLTVTSAQKNPTAFYLCASSISVNQPQHFGDGTRLSIL.

This clone was picked up one time. V gene TRBV5-1 combines with J gene TRBJ2-1, with 8 bases lining up with TRBD1. This CDR3 comprises 14 residues. V shed 6 bases and J 4 bases; nucleotides not matched to a gene: 6. CDR1 is SGHRS, CDR2 YFSETQ, per germline. The CDR3 loop reads CASKQDREYNEQFF. For the CDR3, the DNA is TGCGCCAGCAAGCAGGACAGGGAGTACAATGAGCAGTTCTTC.

This chain uses TRBV5-6 with TRBJ2-3, with D possibly TRBD1 on 6 matching bases. Germline V gene lookup returns CDR1 SGHDT and CDR2 YYEEEE. Trimming cost V 0 bases and J 5 bases, with 7 bases left between them. The CDR3 contains 13 residues. In DNA, the CDR3 is TGTGCCAGCAGCTTGGGCAGGGGAGATACGCAGTATTTT. Encoded protein: CASSLGRGDTQYF.

This clone has more than one count but fewer than ten. The chain recombines TRBV18 with TRBJ2-1; D uncertain. The CDR3 runs to 14 residues. The ends were cut back, 1 base at V and 6 bases at J, with 10 bases in the middle. Germline CDR1 KGHSH, CDR2 LQKENI. This chain's CDR3 is CASSPQLQTNEQFF. DNA for the CDR3: TGTGCCAGCTCACCACAATTACAGACCAATGAGCAGTTCTTC.

The gene calls are TRBV5-4 and TRBJ1-1; 7 nucleotides align to TRBD1. With V trimmed by 2 bases and J by 5 bases, 6 bases remained unmatched. The CDR3 is 14 residues long. Per germline, CDR1 SGHNT and CDR2 YYREEE (reference sequence). CDR3 sequence reads: CASSFRQGSTEAFF. CDR3 DNA sequence: TGTGCCAGCAGCTTTAGACAGGGTAGTACTGAAGCTTTCTTT.

V gene TRBV5-1 combines with J gene TRBJ2-6; D ambiguous. V was clipped by 2 bases and J by 0 bases, with 12 bases between them. Germline lookup yields CDR1 SGHRS and CDR2 YFSETQ. The CDR3 runs to 17 residues. CDR3 bases: TGCGCCAGCAGCTTAGGAGACTTCAACTCTGGGGCCAACGTCCTGACTTTC. Its translation: CASSLGDFNSGANVLTF.

This rearrangement joins TRBV29-1 to TRBJ1-4, with D unresolved. The CDR3 extends over 16 amino acids. The V and J ends lost 1 base and 15 bases respectively, with 27 bases between them. The germline V gene has CDR1 SQVTM and CDR2 ANQGSEA. Here the CDR3 DNA reads TGCAGCGTTGAAGTGAGAGGGCCCGACTGGCGAAAAACTGTGTTTTTT. It codes for CSVEVRGPDWRKTVFF.